This entry lists 23 T cell receptor beta chains sequenced from one sample in a study of cytomegalovirus exposure and HLA in healthy donors. PCR primers comprised 60 Vbeta and 13 Jbeta primers. Repertoires were generated with immunoSEQ multiplex PCR, while TCRdb's copy carries only in-frame clones and drops some. The sample yields 150,000 to 200,000 clones, approximately 82% seen once. Sequenced material: PBMCs. The receptors here all came from a woman between 18 and 30 years old in good health and CMV-seropositive.

The rearrangement links TRBV6-1 to TRBJ1-5; the match to TRBD1 covers 9 bases. The CDR3 consists of 14 residues. V lost 9 bases, J lost 6 bases, and 9 bases stayed unmatched. Per the germline V gene, CDR1 is MNHNS and CDR2 is SASEGT. This CDR3 is CASRMGQGSQPQHF. CDR3 DNA: TGTGCCAGTAGGATGGGACAGGGCAGTCAGCCCCAGCATTTT.

The chain links TRBV25-1 to TRBJ2-7; 7 bases align to TRBD2. V was clipped by 5 bases and J by 5 bases; unmatched bases: 9. The germline CDR1 and CDR2 sequences are MGHDK and SYGVNS. The CDR3 contains 14 residues. CDR3 loop: CASSIGTSVHEQYF. In DNA form, the CDR3 reads TGTGCCAGCAGTATAGGCACTAGCGTACACGAGCAGTACTTC.

The V gene is TRBV6-1, the J gene TRBJ1-1; no clear D. Germline values: CDR1 MNHNS, CDR2 SASEGT. There are 13 residues in the CDR3. V lost 11 bases, J lost 4 bases, and 17 bases lay in between. The CDR3 protein is CAHLPYRSTEAFF. The CDR3 region has the DNA TGTGCCCATCTCCCCTACCGTAGCACTGAAGCTTTCTTT.

This chain uses TRBV10-3 with TRBJ1-1; D ambiguous. Between the trimmed V and J ends, which lost 6 bases and 1 base, there was a span of 9 bases. This CDR3 comprises 13 residues. Germline CDR1 reads ENHRY; CDR2 reads SYGVKD. The CDR3 reads CAIRGTPNTEAFF. The DNA of the CDR3 is TGTGCCATCAGGGGCACACCGAACACTGAAGCTTTCTTT.

This chain uses TRBV5-1 with TRBJ2-7; the match to TRBD1 covers 9 bases. The CDR3 runs to 14 residues. Germline CDR1 SGHRS, CDR2 YFSETQ. Trimming removed 6 bases from V and 4 bases from J; junction bases left unmatched: 8. The CDR3 protein is CASMGDRVLYEQYV. The CDR3 region has the DNA TGCGCCAGCATGGGGGACAGGGTTTTGTACGAGCAGTACGTC.

This clone was seen repeatedly, ten times or more. Here the CDR3 DNA reads TGTGCCAGCAGCTTAGATCGACAGGGAGGTGGCTACACCTTC. It specifies CASSLDRQGGGYTF. The V call is TRBV11-2, the J call TRBJ1-2; 7 nucleotides align to TRBD1. The CDR3 has 14 residues. The V and J ends lost 0 bases and 7 bases, in that order; junction bases with no gene match: 5. Germline lookup yields CDR1 SGHAT and CDR2 FQNNGV.

This clone has only one observation. The rearrangement uses TRBV2 and TRBJ1-4, with TRBD1 matching over 10 bases. In germline, CDR1 is SNHLY, CDR2 FYNNEI. After removal of 7 bases from V and 6 bases from J, the junction contained 5 bases not matched to a gene. This CDR3 is built from 14 residues. CDR3 nucleotide sequence: TGTGCCAGCACCCCGGACAGGGGGTATGAAAAACTGTTTTTT. This translates into CASTPDRGYEKLFF.

The V call is TRBV4-1, the J call TRBJ2-1; possible D gene TRBD2, 6 bases. Germline V gives CDR1 MGHRA, CDR2 YSYEKL. The CDR3 is 14 residues long. With 2 bases removed from V and 5 bases from J, the gap between germline ends came to 10 bases. CDR3 DNA sequence: TGCGCCAGCAGCCAATATAGCGGTCACAATGAGCAGTTCTTC. Translation: CASSQYSGHNEQFF.

This rearrangement joins TRBV5-1 to TRBJ2-5; possible D gene TRBD1, 5 bases. The DNA end favors TRBJ2-7, so the J call may be wrong. Germline-derived CDR1 and CDR2 are SGHRS and YFSETQ. The CDR3 sequence is 14 residues long. Here the CDR3 DNA reads TGCGCCAGCAGCCCCCAGGGCAGCTCCTACGAGCAGTACTTC. This translates into CASSPQGSSYEQYF.

The chain carries TRBV6-1 and TRBJ2-7; 8 positions match TRBD2. The CDR3 has 13 residues. The junction had 4 bases not matched to a gene; V was cut back by 6 bases and J by 3 bases. Germline CDR1 MNHNS, CDR2 SASEGT. Written as DNA, the CDR3 is TGTGCCAGCAGCCTAGCGGGTGTCTACGAGCAGTACTTC. Translation: CASSLAGVYEQYF.

The V gene is TRBV6-5, the J gene TRBJ2-4; D call uncertain. Trimming removed 6 bases from V and 8 bases from J, with 14 bases in between. The CDR3 is made up of 13 amino acids. In germline, CDR1 is MNHEY, CDR2 SVGAGI. The CDR3 sequence: CASSSVEIDIQYF. The CDR3 coding sequence is TGTGCCAGCAGCTCCGTAGAGATTGACATTCAGTACTTC.

The chain has TRBV4-1 and TRBJ1-6; TRBD1 matches at 9 bases. V was pared by 5 bases and J by 1 base, with 15 bases of the junction left unmatched. This CDR3 spans 20 amino acids. Germline-derived CDR1 and CDR2 are MGHRA and YSYEKL. CDR3 sequence (DNA): TGCGCCAGCAGCTTCATCTCCCCGGACAGGGGAGGGTCCTATAATTCACCCCTCCACTTT. Translated, it gives CASSFISPDRGGSYNSPLHF.

The rearrangement joins TRBV20-1 to TRBJ2-5, with unresolved D. The germline V gene has CDR1 DFQATT and CDR2 SNEGSKA (reference sequence). With 7 bases removed from V and 5 bases from J, the gap between germline ends came to 11 bases. The CDR3 is 11 amino acids. CDR3 nucleotide sequence: TGCAGTGTGACCCCCGGGGAGACCCAGTACTTC. Translation: CSVTPGETQYF.

The CDR3 sequence: CASSLVGNYEQYV. The CDR3 DNA reads TGTGCCAGCAGCTTAGTTGGCAACTACGAGCAGTACGTC. The V and J genes are TRBV11-2 and TRBJ2-7; no definite D call. CDR3 length: 13 amino acids. The germline gives CDR1 SGHAT, CDR2 FQNNGV. Deletions cut 1 base from V and 3 bases from J, with 7 bases between.

The count of this clone is one. V is TRBV11-2 and J is TRBJ1-2; 7 nucleotides line up with TRBD1. The CDR3 length is 13 residues. CDR1 and CDR2 from the germline V gene are SGHAT and FQNNGV. The V segment lost 5 bases and the J segment 11 bases; nucleotides outside the gene matches: 11. The chain's CDR3 is CASSPGDRVRYTF. CDR3 nucleotides: TGTGCCAGCAGCCCCGGAGACAGGGTTCGGTACACCTTC.

V is TRBV6-5 and J is TRBJ2-1, with 11 bases lining up with TRBD2. Losses at the gene ends were 10 bases for V and 7 bases for J; bases not matched to a gene: 12. This CDR3 has 15 amino acids. The V gene's germline CDR1 is MNHEY and CDR2 SVGAGI. DNA of the CDR3: TGTGCCACCCCGAAATTAGCGGGGGGGGTAAATGAGCAGTTCTTC. Its translation is CATPKLAGGVNEQFF.

This clone was found once. J is TRBJ2-3 and V is TRBV30; TRBD2 matches at 10 bases. Germline-derived CDR1 and CDR2 are GTSNPN and SVGIG (reference sequence). The CDR3 contains 12 residues. The V segment lost 1 base and the J segment 11 bases; nucleotides outside the gene matches: 3. DNA for the CDR3: TGTGCCTGGAGTGGTCTAGCGGGGGTGCAGTATTTT. It translates to CAWSGLAGVQYF.

Only a few counts were recorded for this clone. This rearrangement joins TRBV9 to TRBJ1-1; possibly TRBD1 for D (5 bases). Germline CDR1 reads SGDLS; CDR2 reads YYNGEE. With 0 bases removed from V and 3 bases from J, the gap between germline ends came to 15 bases. The CDR3 contains 16 residues. CDR3: CASSVVGGGADTEAFF. In DNA, the CDR3 is TGTGCCAGCAGCGTAGTGGGGGGAGGGGCGGACACTGAAGCTTTCTTT.

The table lists this clone with a few counts. The V call is TRBV5-1, the J call TRBJ2-3; TRBD2 matches at 13 bases. The CDR3 sequence is 18 residues long. V was clipped by 3 bases and J by 2 bases; unmatched bases: 9. Per the germline V gene, CDR1 is SGHRS and CDR2 is YFSETQ. CDR3 sequence reads: CASSSLAGGTLDTDTQYF. CDR3 coding DNA: TGCGCCAGCAGCTCACTAGCGGGGGGGACCCTTGACACAGATACGCAGTATTTT.

J is TRBJ1-2 and V is TRBV19; D is uncertain. Germline CDR1 is LNHDA and CDR2 is SQIVND (reference sequence). The V gene lost 5 bases and the J gene lost 8 bases, with 9 bases spanning the gap. This CDR3 is built from 11 residues. CDR3 nucleotides: TGTGCCAGTAGTCTGGAGGGCGGCTACACCTTC. Its translation is CASSLEGGYTF.

Points on this clone: Compared with germline, one end of the junction differs, possibly owing to a read error. The J gene is TRBJ2-6, the V gene TRBV6-4, with a weak D call TRBD1 (5 bases). The CDR3 consists of 12 residues. Germline CDR1 is MRHNA and CDR2 is SNTAGT. The chain's CDR3 is CASGAGANGLTF. As DNA, the CDR3 is TGTGCCTCTGGAGCTGGGGCCAACGGCCTGACTTTC.

The rearrangement uses TRBV10-3 and TRBJ1-5; D is unclear. Trimming cost V 2 bases and J 4 bases, with 3 bases left between them. Germline-derived CDR1 and CDR2 are ENHRY and SYGVKD. The CDR3 contains 12 residues. CDR3 in amino acids: CAISERNQPQHF. The CDR3 DNA reads TGTGCCATCAGTGAGCGGAATCAGCCCCAGCATTTT.

V is TRBV10-2 and J is TRBJ1-4; tentatively, D is TRBD1 (6 bases). V was shortened by 5 bases and J by 13 bases, with 17 bases between the two germline ends. CDR1 WSHSY and CDR2 SAAADI come from the germline V gene. The CDR3 contains 13 residues. The CDR3 protein is CASSYRAAFGLFF. Written as DNA, the CDR3 is TGCGCCAGCAGTTACAGGGCCGCGTTTGGACTGTTTTTT.